Listed here is a single T cell receptor (beta chain). This sample stems from a study of human T cells and chemical hapten exposure. TCRdb re-analysed the RACE reads in MiXCR, keeping a single row per CDR3 protein. Of roughly 80,000 distinct CDR3 sequences in the sample, approximately 15% were seen once. Trimming pared 0 bases from V and 8 bases from J, leaving 11 bases between. The CDR3 is 14 residues long. Germline assignment: CDR1 SGHRS and CDR2 YFSETQ. As for time point: pre-sensitization, week 0. Treatment described: therapeutic diphenylcyclopropenone sensitization with weekly scalp DPC. The sequence was collected from a woman aged 45-59 years with alopecia areata. Some clones in this sample may be carry-over from other donors' samples. The chain is built from TRBV5-1 and TRBJ1-4; TRBD1 might be the D (5 bases). The source material was whole blood, sampled in connection with sensitization to the hapten diphenylcyclopropenone (DPC). DNA for the CDR3: TGCGCCAGCAGCTTGGATGGGACGCCCGAAAAACTGTTTTTT. This sequence encodes CASSLDGTPEKLFF. The full variable domain, rest sourced from reference TRBV5-1 and TRBJ1-4, is KAGVTQTPRYLIKTRGQQVTLSCSPISGHRSVSWYQQTPGQGLQFLFEYFSETQRNKGNFPGRFSGRQFSNSRSEMNVSTLELGDSALYLCASSLDGTPEKLFFGSGTQLSVL.